This T cell receptor beta chain derives from a study of T cells in Graves' hyperthyroidism and ophthalmopathy. Study-wide findings and caveats: Clonotypes that were expanded in thyroid above 0.001 mostly appeared in blood too.

The J segment lost 7 bases and the V segment lost 6 bases, leaving 14 bases of the junction unmatched. CDR3 length: 14 amino acids. The germline V gene encodes CDR1 DFQATT and CDR2 SNEGSKA (reference sequence). Regions amplified from RNA transcripts were the TCR beta CDR3 regions. Using the HTBI primer set, a first-round RT-PCR was run on the TCR CDR3. TCRdb re-analysed the multiplex PCR reads in MiXCR, keeping a single row per CDR3 protein. The repertoire consists of hundreds of thousands of distinct CDR3 sequences, with more than 15% occurring once and the leading ten covering under 3.5%. As concerns this clonotype: Its specificity is unknown.

Active moderate-to-severe ophthalmopathy, Clinical Activity Score at least 3, NOSPECS at least 4, under 3 months' duration. Exclusion of a patient resulted from uncontrolled infection, other autoimmune disease, pregnancy or lactation. The sequencing input was blood. This rearrangement joins TRBV20-1 to TRBJ2-7, with TRBD2 matching 8 bases. This TCR derives from a woman aged 40 to 50 with Graves' ophthalmopathy. The CDR3 is CSAHVAGPLGEQYF. CDR3 coding DNA: TGCAGTGCCCATGTAGCGGGACCCTTGGGAGAGCAGTACTTC.